This T cell receptor beta chain was profiled in a study of cytomegalovirus exposure and HLA in healthy donors. Study-wide results and limits: According to the study, 150 to 200 TCR beta chains were cytomegalovirus-associated.

In regard to this clone: What it recognizes is unknown.

It was with 60 Vbeta and 13 Jbeta primers that the PCR ran. Assay used: immunoSEQ multiplex PCR; TCRdb lists only in-frame clones, some missing. The sample carries 150,000 to 200,000 clones, around 79% recorded once. The donors (healthy individuals) were bone marrow donors. The clonotype was recovered from a female donor in good health and CMV-seronegative. Specimen: PBMCs.

CDR3 nucleotide sequence: TGTGCCAGCAGTGAAAGGCAGGGCAGGGAATCCTACACCTTC. Translation gives CASSERQGRESYTF. The V and J genes are TRBV6-1 and TRBJ1-2; possible D gene TRBD1, 5 bases. CDR1 and CDR2 from the germline V gene are MNHNS and SASEGT. CDR3 length: 14 residues. Trimming pared 2 bases from V and 10 bases from J, leaving 17 bases between.